Listed here are 3 T cell receptor beta chains from one sample, sequenced in a study of beta chain features in type 1 diabetes. General study findings and limits: In all four CD4+ subsets, TCRB CDR3 length was significantly, moderately reduced in type 1 diabetes.

Expressed TCRB transcripts were sequenced because the isolated RNA had all been reverse transcribed beforehand. The protocol was immunoSEQ multiplex PCR, while the TCRdb copy is restricted to in-frame clones and leaves out a portion. The sample holds about 700,000 clones, around an eighth seen once. For these receptors, no antigen is known. The sequencing input was naive CD4+ T cells from blood. These receptors originate from a man between 18 and 35 years old with type 1 diabetes.

This rearrangement joins TRBV9 to TRBJ2-5; no clear D. Germline assignment: CDR1 SGDLS and CDR2 YYNGEE. This CDR3 has 14 amino acids. V shed 3 bases and J shed 2 bases, with 11 bases lying between them. CDR3 residues: CASSATLYQETQYF. The CDR3 DNA reads TGTGCCAGCAGCGCGACATTGTATCAAGAGACCCAGTACTTC.

Here the CDR3 DNA reads TGTGCCAGCAGCCGCGCGAGACAGGGCTGGGAGACCCAGTACTTC. Amino acids: CASSRARQGWETQYF. The chain couples TRBV14 to TRBJ2-5; 7 bases are a match to TRBD1. Germline-derived CDR1 and CDR2 are SGHDN and FVKESK. V shed 4 bases and J 5 bases; nucleotides not matched to a gene: 10. This CDR3 spans 15 amino acids.

The rearrangement uses TRBV7-9 and TRBJ2-4, with 9 bases that match TRBD1. Germline V gene sequence: CDR1 SEHNR, CDR2 FQNEAQ (reference sequence). The ends lost 5 bases at V and 3 bases at J; junction bases unmatched: 5. The CDR3 extends over 15 amino acids. The CDR3 region has the DNA TGTGCCAGCAGCCCAGCGGGACAGGGCAAAAACATTCAGTACTTC. Residues: CASSPAGQGKNIQYF.